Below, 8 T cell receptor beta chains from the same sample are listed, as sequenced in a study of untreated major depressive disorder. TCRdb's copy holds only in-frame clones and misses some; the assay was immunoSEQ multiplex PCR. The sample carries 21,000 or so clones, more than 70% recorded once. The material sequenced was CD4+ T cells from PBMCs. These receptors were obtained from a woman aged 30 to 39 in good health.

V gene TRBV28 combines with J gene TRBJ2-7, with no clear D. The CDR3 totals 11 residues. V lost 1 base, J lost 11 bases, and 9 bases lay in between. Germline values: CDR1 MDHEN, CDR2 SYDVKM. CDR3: CASSLYQAEYF. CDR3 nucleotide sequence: TGTGCCAGCAGTTTATACCAGGCCGAGTACTTC.

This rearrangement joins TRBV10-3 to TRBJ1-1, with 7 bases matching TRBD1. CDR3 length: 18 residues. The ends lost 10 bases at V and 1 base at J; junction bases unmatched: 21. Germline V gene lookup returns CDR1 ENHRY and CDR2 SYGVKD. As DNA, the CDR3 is TGTGCCACCCGTAAGATAGGGGACAGCTCACCGAAGAACACTGAAGCTTTCTTT. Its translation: CATRKIGDSSPKNTEAFF.

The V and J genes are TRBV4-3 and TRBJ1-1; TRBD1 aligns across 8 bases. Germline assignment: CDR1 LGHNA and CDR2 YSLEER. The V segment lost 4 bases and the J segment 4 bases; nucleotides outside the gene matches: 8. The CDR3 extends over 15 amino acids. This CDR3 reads CASSPIRGRITEAFF. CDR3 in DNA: TGCGCCAGCAGCCCCATCAGGGGGCGAATCACTGAAGCTTTCTTT.

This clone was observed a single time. The CDR3 sequence is CASSDPGRRGNEQFF. CDR3 DNA sequence: TGTGCCAGCAGTGACCCTGGGAGGCGGGGGAATGAGCAGTTCTTC. This rearrangement joins TRBV25-1 to TRBJ2-1, with 7 bases identical to TRBD2. Trimming at V came to 3 bases and at J to 7 bases, leaving 9 bases not matched to a gene. The CDR3 is 15 residues long. Germline-derived CDR1 and CDR2 are MGHDK and SYGVNS. Looking up the rest from reference TRBV25-1 and TRBJ2-1 gives the full variable domain: EADIYQTPRYLVIGTGKKITLECSQTMGHDKMYWYQQDPGMELHLIHYSYGVNSTEKGDLSSESTVSRIRTEHFPLTLESARPSHTSQYLCASSDPGRRGNEQFFGPGTRLTVL.

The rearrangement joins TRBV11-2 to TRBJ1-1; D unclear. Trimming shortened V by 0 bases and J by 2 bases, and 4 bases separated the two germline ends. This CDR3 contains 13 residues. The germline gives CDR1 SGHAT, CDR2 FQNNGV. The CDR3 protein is CASSLERNTEAFF. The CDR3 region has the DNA TGTGCCAGCAGCTTAGAGAGAAACACTGAAGCTTTCTTT.

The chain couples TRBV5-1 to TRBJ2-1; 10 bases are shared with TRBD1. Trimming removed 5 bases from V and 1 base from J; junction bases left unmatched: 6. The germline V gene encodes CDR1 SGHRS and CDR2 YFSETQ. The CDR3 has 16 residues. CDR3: CASSRGQGGSYNEQFF. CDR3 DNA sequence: TGCGCCAGCAGTCGCGGACAGGGGGGATCCTACAATGAGCAGTTCTTC.

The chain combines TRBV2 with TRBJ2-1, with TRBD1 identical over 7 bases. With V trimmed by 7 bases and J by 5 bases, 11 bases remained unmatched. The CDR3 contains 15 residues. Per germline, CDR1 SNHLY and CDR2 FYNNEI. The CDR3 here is CASTHKGQRNNEQFF. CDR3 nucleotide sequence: TGTGCCAGCACCCATAAGGGACAGAGAAACAATGAGCAGTTCTTC.

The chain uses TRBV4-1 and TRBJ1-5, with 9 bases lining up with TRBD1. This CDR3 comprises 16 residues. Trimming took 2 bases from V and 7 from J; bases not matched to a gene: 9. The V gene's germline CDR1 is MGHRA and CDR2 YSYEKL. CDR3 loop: CASSQIGTGFIQPQHF. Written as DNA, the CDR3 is TGCGCCAGCAGCCAAATCGGGACAGGGTTTATCCAGCCCCAGCATTTT.